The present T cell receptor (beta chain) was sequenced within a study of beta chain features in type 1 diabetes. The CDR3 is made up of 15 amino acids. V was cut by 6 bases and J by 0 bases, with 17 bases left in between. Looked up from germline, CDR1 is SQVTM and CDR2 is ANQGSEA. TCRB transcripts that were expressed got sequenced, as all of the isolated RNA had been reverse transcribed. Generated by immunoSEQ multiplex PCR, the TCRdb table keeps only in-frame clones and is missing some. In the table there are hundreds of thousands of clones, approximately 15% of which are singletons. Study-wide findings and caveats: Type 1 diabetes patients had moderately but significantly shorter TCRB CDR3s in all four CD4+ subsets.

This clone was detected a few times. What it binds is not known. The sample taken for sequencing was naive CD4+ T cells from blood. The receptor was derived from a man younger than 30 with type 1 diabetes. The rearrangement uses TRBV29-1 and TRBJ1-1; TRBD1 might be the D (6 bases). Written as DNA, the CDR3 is TGCAGCGTCCGAGGGGGAAGACATATGAACACTGAAGCTTTCTTT. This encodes CSVRGGRHMNTEAFF. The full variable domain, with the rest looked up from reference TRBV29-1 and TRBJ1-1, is SAVISQKPSRDICQRGTSLTIQCQVDSQVTMMFWYRQQPGQSLTLIATANQGSEATYESGFVIDKFPISRPNLTFSTLTVSNMSPEDSSIYLCSVRGGRHMNTEAFFGQGTRLTVV.